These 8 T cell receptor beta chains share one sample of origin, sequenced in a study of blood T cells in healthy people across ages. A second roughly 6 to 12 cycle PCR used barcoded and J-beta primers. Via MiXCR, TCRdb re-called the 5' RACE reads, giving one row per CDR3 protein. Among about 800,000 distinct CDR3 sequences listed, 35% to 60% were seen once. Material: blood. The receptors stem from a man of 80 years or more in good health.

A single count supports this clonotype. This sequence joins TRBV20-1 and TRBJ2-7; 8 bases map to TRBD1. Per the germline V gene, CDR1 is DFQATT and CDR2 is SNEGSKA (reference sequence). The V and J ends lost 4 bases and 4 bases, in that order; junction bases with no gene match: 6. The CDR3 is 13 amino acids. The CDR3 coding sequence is TGCAGTGCTACTCAGGGGGCGGGGTACGAGCAGTACTTC. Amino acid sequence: CSATQGAGYEQYF.

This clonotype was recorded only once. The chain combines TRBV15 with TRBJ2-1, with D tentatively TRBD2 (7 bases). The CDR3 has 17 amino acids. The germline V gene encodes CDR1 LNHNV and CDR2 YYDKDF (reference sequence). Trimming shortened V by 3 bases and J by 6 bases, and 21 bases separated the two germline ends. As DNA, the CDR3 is TGTGCCACCAGCAGGACCCTTCCTAGGGGAGGGGGCAATGAGCAGTTCTTC. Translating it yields CATSRTLPRGGGNEQFF.

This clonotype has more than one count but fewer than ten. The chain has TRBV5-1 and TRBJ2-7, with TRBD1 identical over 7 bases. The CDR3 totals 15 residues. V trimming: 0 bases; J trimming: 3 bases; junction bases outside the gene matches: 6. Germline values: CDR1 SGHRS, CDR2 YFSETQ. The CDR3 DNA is TGCGCCAGCAGCTTGGGTCGGACAGGATTCTACGAGCAGTACTTC. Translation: CASSLGRTGFYEQYF.

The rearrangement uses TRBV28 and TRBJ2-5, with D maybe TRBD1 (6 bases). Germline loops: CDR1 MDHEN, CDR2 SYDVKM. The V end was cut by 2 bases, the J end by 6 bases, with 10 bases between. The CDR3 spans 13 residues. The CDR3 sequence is CASSLQGRQTQYF. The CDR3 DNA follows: TGTGCCAGCAGTTTACAGGGGCGCCAGACCCAGTACTTC.

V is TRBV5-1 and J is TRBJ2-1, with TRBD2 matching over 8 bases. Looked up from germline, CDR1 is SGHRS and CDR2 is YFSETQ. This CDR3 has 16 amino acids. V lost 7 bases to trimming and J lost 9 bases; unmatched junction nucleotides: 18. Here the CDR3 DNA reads TGCGCCAGCTCTGGACGGATAGCGGGAAGGTACGGTGAGCAGTTCTTC. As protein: CASSGRIAGRYGEQFF.

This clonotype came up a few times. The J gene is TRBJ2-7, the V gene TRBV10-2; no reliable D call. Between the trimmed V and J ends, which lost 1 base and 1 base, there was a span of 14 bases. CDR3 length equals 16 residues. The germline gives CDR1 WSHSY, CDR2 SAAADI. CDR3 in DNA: TGCGCCAGCAGTGAGTTGGCAGGCCCCCATTCCTACGAGCAGTACTTC. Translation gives CASSELAGPHSYEQYF.

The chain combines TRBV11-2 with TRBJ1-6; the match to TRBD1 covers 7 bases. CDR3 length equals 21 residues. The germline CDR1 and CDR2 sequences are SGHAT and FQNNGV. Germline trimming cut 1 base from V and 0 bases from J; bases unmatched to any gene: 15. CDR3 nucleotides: TGTGCCAGCAGCTTAGGATATACAGGGGATCCCGTCCTCTCCTATAATTCACCCCTCCACTTT. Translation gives CASSLGYTGDPVLSYNSPLHF.

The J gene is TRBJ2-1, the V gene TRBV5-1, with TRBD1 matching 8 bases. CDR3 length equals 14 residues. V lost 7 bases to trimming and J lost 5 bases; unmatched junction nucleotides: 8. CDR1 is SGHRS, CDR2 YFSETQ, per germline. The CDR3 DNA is TGCGCCAGCGGTAGGACAGGGTTAAACAATGAGCAGTTCTTC. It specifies CASGRTGLNNEQFF.